This TCR beta chain was sequenced for a study of cytomegalovirus exposure and HLA in healthy donors. Study-level findings and limits: Earlier findings revealed that most TCR beta V segments proved productive either about 87% or about 30% of the time. One variant, a missense change in DCLRE1C, was linked in a later analysis to TCR beta V- and J-gene trimming.

The CDR3 is 17 residues long. CDR1 is SGHRS, CDR2 YFSETQ, per germline. The V segment lost 0 bases and the J segment 5 bases; nucleotides outside the gene matches: 13. Points on this clone: Its antigen is not identified.

With 60 Vbeta and 13 Jbeta primers, the PCR was carried out. In the original processing: Around 9.9 million shared chains were among the approximately 82 million unique TCR beta chains that a later analysis counted. Produced via immunoSEQ multiplex PCR; TCRdb's table is partial and in-frame only. That table gives V, J and clone size, and the DNA gave D and trimming. The sample data list 200,000 to 250,000 clones. The sequence was obtained from a girl aged 2 to 9 in good health and CMV-seropositive. The specimen sequenced was PBMCs. This chain links TRBV5-1 with TRBJ2-7; TRBD1 matches at 8 bases. CDR3 in amino acids: CASSLAGQGGFTHEQYF. As DNA, the CDR3 is TGCGCCAGCAGCTTGGCCGGACAGGGCGGTTTTACGCACGAGCAGTACTTC.